Listed below are T cell receptor beta chains from one sample, sequenced in a study of T cell changes during pregnancy in multiple sclerosis. Generated by immunoSEQ multiplex PCR, the TCRdb table keeps only in-frame clones and is missing some. This sample carries almost 50,000 clones, around 94% of them seen once, and the ten largest clones take 0.3% to 0.45%. Sequencing was performed on CD4+ T cells from peripheral blood mononuclear cells, taken in the second trimester of pregnancy. Source of these receptors: a female donor in good health, enrolled as a control in a pregnancy study. The CDR3 runs from the conserved cysteine through the conserved F or W. D genes are given only for firm matches. The size of a clone is reported for some rows only, either as once, few or many, or as a class for expanded clones.

V	D	size	J	CDR3	DNA
TRBV5-1	TRBD1	once	TRBJ2-3	CASFEMTGGAADTQYF	TGCGCCAGCTTCGAAATGACAGGGGGTGCGGCAGATACGCAGTATTTT
TRBV4-2	.	.	TRBJ1-1	CASRPGGGTEAFF	TGTGCCAGCAGGCCCGGGGGTGGAACTGAAGCTTTCTTT
TRBV30	.	once	TRBJ1-2	CAGTRGNYGYTF	TGTGCCGGGACCAGGGGAAACTATGGCTACACCTTC
TRBV11-3	.	.	TRBJ2-3	CASSPPIRTDTQYF	TGTGCCAGCAGCCCGCCTATCCGCACAGATACGCAGTATTTT
TRBV19	TRBD1	.	TRBJ1-2	CASRPPQGVGGYTF	TGTGCCAGTAGACCCCCTCAGGGGGTTGGTGGCTACACCTTC
TRBV11-3	.	.	TRBJ2-6	CASSYGHPSGANVLTF	TGTGCCAGCAGCTACGGACACCCCTCTGGGGCCAACGTCCTGACTTTC
TRBV5-6	.	.	TRBJ2-5	CASSLAGVGTQYF	TGTGCCAGCAGCTTGGCCGGGGTCGGGACCCAGTACTTC
TRBV7-2	.	.	TRBJ2-3	CASSLARGSTDTQYF	TGTGCCAGCAGCTTAGCCAGAGGGAGCACAGATACGCAGTATTTT
TRBV19	.	.	TRBJ1-1	CASIEGTANTEAFF	TGTGCCAGCATCGAGGGTACAGCGAACACTGAAGCTTTCTTT
TRBV19	.	.	TRBJ2-7	CASRSTGSYEQYF	TGTGCCAGTAGATCGACAGGCTCCTACGAGCAGTACTTC
TRBV19	.	.	TRBJ1-2	CASSGLLGGYNYGYTF	TGTGCCAGTAGTGGTTTATTGGGGGGATACAACTATGGCTACACCTTC
TRBV4-1	.	.	TRBJ1-1	CASSQDLEGGTEAFF	TGCGCCAGCAGCCAAGATCTGGAGGGGGGGACTGAAGCTTTCTTT
TRBV5-4	.	few	TRBJ1-1	CASSLERRTEAFF	TGTGCCAGCAGCTTGGAGAGGAGGACTGAAGCTTTCTTT
TRBV7-3	TRBD1	.	TRBJ1-1	CASSLTGGTPEAFF	TGTGCCAGCAGCCTGACAGGGGGGACCCCTGAAGCTTTCTTT
TRBV2	.	.	TRBJ2-2	CASSAGGPGELFF	TGTGCCAGCAGCGCCGGGGGACCCGGGGAGCTGTTTTTT
TRBV6-5	TRBD1	.	TRBJ1-2	CASRLGQARGGYTF	TGTGCCAGCAGATTGGGACAGGCGAGGGGTGGCTACACCTTC
TRBV19	.	.	TRBJ2-7	CASSPAVSYEQYF	TGTGCCAGTAGTCCCGCGGTCTCCTACGAGCAGTACTTC
TRBV5-1	.	.	TRBJ1-4	CASSSGGVEKLFF	TGCGCCAGCAGCTCGGGGGGCGTAGAAAAACTGTTTTTT
TRBV7-8	.	.	TRBJ1-6	CASSLENRLISPLHF	TGTGCCAGCAGCTTAGAGAACAGGTTAATTTCACCCCTCCACTTT
TRBV7-9	.	.	TRBJ1-1	CASSMNTEAFF	TGTGCCAGCAGTATGAACACTGAAGCTTTCTTT
TRBV27	TRBD1	.	TRBJ1-6	CASSTRTGGAYNSPLHF	TGTGCCAGCAGTACCCGAACAGGGGGTGCCTATAATTCACCCCTCCACTTT
TRBV9	.	.	TRBJ1-4	CASSVGGAVSEKLFF	TGTGCCAGCAGCGTGGGGGGGGCCGTCTCGGAAAAACTGTTTTTT
TRBV5-4	.	.	TRBJ2-5	CASTRGGTLGETQYF	TGTGCCAGCACCCGGGGAGGTACGCTAGGTGAGACCCAGTACTTC
TRBV12-5	.	.	TRBJ1-1	CASGSGGPFEAFF	TGTGCTAGTGGTTCGGGGGGCCCGTTTGAAGCTTTCTTT
TRBV14	TRBD1	.	TRBJ2-2	CASSRDRGTGELFF	TGTGCCAGCAGCCGAGACAGGGGCACCGGGGAGCTGTTTTTT
TRBV9	TRBD2	.	TRBJ2-3	CASSVGQRGGSTDTQYF	TGTGCCAGCAGCGTAGGCCAGCGGGGGGGAAGCACAGATACGCAGTATTTT
TRBV12-5	TRBD1	.	TRBJ2-3	CASGPGTGGPDTQYF	TGTGCTAGTGGTCCAGGGACAGGGGGACCAGATACGCAGTATTTT
TRBV6-1	.	.	TRBJ1-4	CASSESRANEKLFF	TGTGCCAGCAGTGAAAGCAGGGCTAATGAAAAACTGTTTTTT
TRBV28	.	.	TRBJ1-2	CASSFGSYGYTF	TGTGCCAGCAGTTTCGGGAGCTATGGCTACACCTTC
TRBV5-4	TRBD1	.	TRBJ2-3	CASSPGTGSTDTQYF	TGTGCCAGCAGCCCAGGGACAGGGAGCACAGATACGCAGTATTTT
TRBV20-1	.	.	TRBJ1-2	CSAQGGYGYTF	TGCAGTGCTCAAGGGGGCTATGGCTACACCTTC
TRBV7-3	TRBD1	.	TRBJ1-1	CASSLYQDRETGTEAFF	TGTGCCAGCAGCCTTTACCAGGACAGGGAAACTGGGACTGAAGCTTTCTTT